The next 25 T cell receptor beta chains were all read from a single sample in a study of cytomegalovirus exposure and HLA in healthy donors. This PCR relied on a set of 60 Vbeta primers and 13 Jbeta primers. Only in-frame clones appear in the TCRdb table, and some are missing; sequencing was by immunoSEQ multiplex PCR. The table includes roughly 250,000 clones, over 70% detected once. The sample comprised PBMCs. The receptor set was obtained from a girl aged 2 to 9 in good health and CMV-seronegative.

V gene TRBV6-5 combines with J gene TRBJ1-3, with D unresolved. Germline-derived CDR1 and CDR2 are MNHEY and SVGAGI. The CDR3 has 15 residues. V gave up 8 bases and J gave up 0 bases, with 14 bases separating them. The CDR3 protein is CASRRQAFSGNTIYF. The CDR3 coding sequence is TGTGCCAGCCGCCGCCAGGCTTTCTCTGGAAACACCATATATTTT.

The genes are TRBV30 and TRBJ1-5; D is possibly TRBD1 (5 bases). Germline V gene sequence: CDR1 GTSNPN, CDR2 SVGIG (reference sequence). CDR3 size: 14 residues. V was shortened by 7 bases and J by 7 bases, with 20 bases between the two germline ends. CDR3 residues: CAFARREGRQPQHF. The CDR3 DNA reads as TGTGCCTTCGCCCGGAGGGAGGGGAGACAGCCCCAGCATTTT.

In its sample, this clone was seen a few times. The rearrangement uses TRBV2 and TRBJ2-7; D is undetermined. CDR3 size: 11 residues. CDR1 and CDR2 from the germline V gene are SNHLY and FYNNEI. Trimming took 4 bases from V and 3 from J, leaving 4 bases between them. The CDR3 here is CASSGHYEQYF. The CDR3 DNA sequence: TGTGCCAGCAGTGGACACTACGAGCAGTACTTC.

V is TRBV9 and J is TRBJ2-1; 16 bases map to TRBD2. Germline loops: CDR1 SGDLS, CDR2 YYNGEE. V trimming: 3 bases; J trimming: 0 bases; junction bases outside the gene matches: 15. The length of the CDR3 is 22 residues. In DNA, the CDR3 is TGTGCCAGCAGCGCAGCGGCGTTAGGGACTAGCGGGAGGGGCAGCTCCTACAATGAGCAGTTCTTC. Its translation: CASSAAALGTSGRGSSYNEQFF.

The CDR3 nucleotides read TGTGCCAGCAGTGAGGAGGGTTACTATTCACCCCTCCACTTT. This codes for CASSEEGYYSPLHF. This chain links TRBV6-1 with TRBJ1-6; the D is unclear. Germline assignment: CDR1 MNHNS and CDR2 SASEGT. Trimming pared 3 bases from V and 8 bases from J, leaving 11 bases between. CDR3 size: 14 residues.

The chain is built from TRBV5-1 and TRBJ1-6; 7 bases match TRBD1. In germline, CDR1 is SGHRS, CDR2 YFSETQ. V lost 4 bases, J lost 8 bases, and 9 bases stayed unmatched. The CDR3 extends over 15 amino acids. In DNA, the CDR3 is TGCGCCAGCAGCATAGACAGGGTCGAAGATTCACCCCTCCACTTT. Protein product: CASSIDRVEDSPLHF.

The chain is built from TRBV5-1 and TRBJ1-1; 7 bases match TRBD1. V shed 3 bases, J shed 8 bases, and the junction held 7 bases outside the gene matches. Per germline, CDR1 SGHRS and CDR2 YFSETQ. There are 13 residues in the CDR3. CDR3 DNA sequence: TGCGCCAGCAGCTACTTAACAGGGGAAGAAGCTTTCTTT. It yields the protein CASSYLTGEEAFF.

V usage is TRBV5-1 and J usage is TRBJ2-1; 7 positions match TRBD1. Germline CDR1 reads SGHRS; CDR2 reads YFSETQ. CDR3 length: 15 amino acids. V was clipped by 4 bases and J by 10 bases; unmatched bases: 14. CDR3 protein: CASSERASGTAEQFF. Written as DNA, the CDR3 is TGCGCCAGCAGCGAACGGGCCTCAGGGACAGCCGAGCAGTTCTTC.

Only one count was recorded for this clone. The junction does not match germline at one end; this may be a read error. The gene calls are TRBV7-9 and TRBJ2-3, with 12 positions matching TRBD2. The germline CDR1 and CDR2 sequences are SEHNR and FQNEAQ (reference sequence). This CDR3 comprises 15 residues. CDR3 sequence reads: CSSSWRLAGADTQYF. The CDR3 DNA reads TGTTCCAGCAGCTGGAGACTAGCGGGAGCAGATACGCAGTATTTT. The variable domain in full, completed from reference TRBV7-9 and TRBJ2-3, reads DTGVSQNPRHKITKRGQNVTFRCDPISEHNRLYWYRQTLGQGPEFLTYFQNEAQLEKSRLLSDRFSAERPKGSFSTLEIQRTEQGDSAMYLCSSSWRLAGADTQYFGPGTRLTVL.

The J gene is TRBJ2-1, the V gene TRBV7-2, with a tentative D call TRBD1 (6 bases). The germline V gene has CDR1 SGHTA and CDR2 FQGNSA. The CDR3 is 13 amino acids. Deletions cut 5 bases from V and 6 bases from J, with 11 bases between. In nucleotides, the CDR3 is TGTGCCAGCAGCCCAGGGGCTTTCAATGAGCAGTTCTTC. Residues: CASSPGAFNEQFF. Full variable domain (missing parts from reference TRBV7-2 and TRBJ2-1): GAGVSQSPSNKVTEKGKDVELRCDPISGHTALYWYRQSLGQGLEFLIYFQGNSAPDKSGLPSDRFSAERTGGSVSTLTIQRTQQEDSAVYLCASSPGAFNEQFFGPGTRLTVL.

V gene TRBV27 combines with J gene TRBJ1-1; 8 nucleotides agree with TRBD1. The J segment lost 11 bases and the V segment lost 3 bases, leaving 14 bases of the junction unmatched. The length of the CDR3 is 15 residues. From germline, CDR1 is MNHEY and CDR2 SMNVEV (reference sequence). CDR3 protein: CASSFWGAGTGYAFF. The CDR3 coding sequence is TGTGCCAGCAGTTTCTGGGGGGCCGGGACAGGCTACGCTTTCTTT.

The chain recombines TRBV5-6 with TRBJ2-1, with 7 positions matching TRBD2. V trimming: 1 base; J trimming: 9 bases; junction bases outside the gene matches: 16. Germline V CDR1 and CDR2: SGHDT, YYEEEE. This CDR3 contains 17 residues. CDR3 sequence reads: CASSLKGRTLGGGEQFF. The DNA of the CDR3 is TGTGCCAGCAGCTTGAAGGGTAGGACTCTGGGCGGGGGTGAGCAGTTCTTC.

The rearrangement uses TRBV11-2 and TRBJ2-1; 10 nucleotides agree with TRBD2. J lost 8 bases, V lost 5 bases, and 9 bases had no gene match. There are 15 residues in the CDR3. The V gene's germline CDR1 is SGHAT and CDR2 FQNNGV. In DNA, the CDR3 is TGTGCCAGCAGCGACCTAGCGGGGGATTGGGATGAGCAGTTCTTC. Its protein product is CASSDLAGDWDEQFF.

V usage is TRBV27 and J usage is TRBJ2-3, with D hard to call. V lost 4 bases to trimming and J lost 0 bases, with 5 bases between them. The germline V gene has CDR1 MNHEY and CDR2 SMNVEV (reference sequence). CDR3 length equals 13 residues. CDR3 sequence: CASSWSSTDTQYF. Written as DNA, the CDR3 is TGTGCCAGCAGTTGGAGTAGCACAGATACGCAGTATTTT.

The chain carries TRBV15 and TRBJ2-1; no definite D call. The CDR3 loop spans 11 amino acids. The V gene's germline CDR1 is LNHNV and CDR2 YYDKDF (reference sequence). The V and J ends lost 8 bases and 10 bases respectively, with 12 bases between them. Here the CDR3 reads CATYNLEEQFF. The CDR3 DNA reads as TGTGCCACCTACAACTTGGAGGAGCAGTTCTTC.

The V call is TRBV5-1, the J call TRBJ2-7; TRBD1 is a possible D gene (5 bases). CDR1 is SGHRS and CDR2 is YFSETQ in the germline V gene. The CDR3 has 17 amino acids. V was trimmed by 1 base and J by 0 bases, leaving 17 bases between them. The CDR3, as DNA: TGCGCCAGCAGCTTGTCGGATTCGACAGTGAGCTCCTACGAGCAGTACTTC. Translated: CASSLSDSTVSSYEQYF.

This clone has just a few counts. The V call is TRBV19, the J call TRBJ2-7; 7 nucleotides align to TRBD1. Losses at the gene ends were 3 bases for V and 3 bases for J; bases not matched to a gene: 8. CDR3 length: 15 amino acids. The germline V gene has CDR1 LNHDA and CDR2 SQIVND (reference sequence). CDR3 residues: CASSIDSGGSYEQYF. In nucleotides, the CDR3 is TGTGCCAGTAGTATCGACTCAGGGGGTAGCTACGAGCAGTACTTC. The entire variable domain, with the rest obtained from reference TRBV19 and TRBJ2-7, is as follows: DGGITQSPKYLFRKEGQNVTLSCEQNLNHDAMYWYRQDPGQGLRLIYYSQIVNDFQKGDIAEGYSVSREKKESFPLTVTSAQKNPTAFYLCASSIDSGGSYEQYFGPGTRLTVT.

This clone has just a few counts. As DNA, the CDR3 is TGTGCCAGCAGCTTGGCGGGGAAACTGTTTTTT. Translated, it gives CASSLAGKLFF. The chain combines TRBV5-6 with TRBJ1-4; D ambiguous. Trimming took off 0 bases at V and 11 bases at J, with 5 bases between the two ends. Germline V gives CDR1 SGHDT, CDR2 YYEEEE. The CDR3 has 11 residues.

The chain has TRBV14 and TRBJ1-1; D is unclear. V gave up 4 bases and J gave up 0 bases, with 6 bases separating them. This CDR3 region has 13 residues. Germline-derived CDR1 and CDR2 are SGHDN and FVKESK. CDR3 residues: CASSPNMNTEAFF. CDR3 coding DNA: TGTGCCAGCAGCCCAAACATGAACACTGAAGCTTTCTTT.

The chain has TRBV9 and TRBJ1-6, with 11 bases matching TRBD1. Germline V gene data show CDR1 as SGDLS and CDR2 as YYNGEE. V gave up 3 bases and J gave up 8 bases; unmatched junction bases: 4. The CDR3 extends over 15 amino acids. The CDR3 here is CASSAGQGADSPLHF. CDR3 in DNA: TGTGCCAGCAGCGCCGGACAGGGGGCGGATTCACCCCTCCACTTT.

This clone was seen a handful of times. The CDR3 reads CASQGTSGSYEQYF. CDR3 sequence (DNA): TGCGCCAGCCAGGGGACTAGCGGGAGTTACGAGCAGTACTTC. The V gene is TRBV10-2, the J gene TRBJ2-7; 14 nucleotides align to TRBD2. The CDR3 contains 14 residues. The germline CDR1 and CDR2 sequences are WSHSY and SAAADI. The ends lost 8 bases at V and 4 bases at J; junction bases unmatched: 4.

V is TRBV7-8 and J is TRBJ2-7, with D unclear. V was trimmed by 5 bases and J by 3 bases, leaving 11 bases between them. Germline CDR1 is SGHVS and CDR2 is FQNEAQ. The CDR3 totals 13 residues. The CDR3 loop is CASSVRIVYEQYF. CDR3 coding DNA: TGTGCCAGCAGCGTGAGAATAGTCTACGAGCAGTACTTC.

The chain recombines TRBV6-1 with TRBJ1-3, with TRBD1 identical over 7 bases. Germline V gives CDR1 MNHNS, CDR2 SASEGT. V was pared by 1 base and J by 10 bases, with 7 bases of the junction left unmatched. The CDR3 is 14 amino acids. The CDR3 nucleotides read TGTGCCAGCAGTGAAGGGTTTACAGGGGAGACCATATATTTT. It codes for CASSEGFTGETIYF.

The chain couples TRBV30 to TRBJ2-5; TRBD1 is a possible D gene (6 bases). The J call may be in error: the DNA end matches TRBJ2-7 better. The germline CDR1 and CDR2 sequences are GTSNPN and SVGIG (reference sequence). This CDR3 has 14 residues. CDR3 sequence (DNA): TGTGCCTGGGCCTCCGGGACATCATATTACGAGCAGTACTTC. This gives the protein CAWASGTSYYEQYF.

The chain carries TRBV9 and TRBJ1-2, with 7 nucleotides matching TRBD1. CDR1 is SGDLS and CDR2 is YYNGEE in the germline V gene. Unmatched junction bases numbered 7, after V lost 3 bases and J lost 5 bases. This CDR3 region has 14 residues. CDR3: CASSGTGNWYGYTF. In DNA form, the CDR3 reads TGTGCCAGCAGCGGGACAGGAAATTGGTATGGCTACACCTTC.